Following are 32 T cell receptor beta chains from one sample sequenced in a study of control samples from healthy donors and cancer patients. TCRdb's copy holds only in-frame clones and misses some; the assay was immunoSEQ multiplex PCR. Of some 99,000 clones listed, about nine tenths were seen once; the top ten hold 4% to 4.5%. Sequencing input: blood. These receptors were obtained from a human donor in good health. The donor label of this sample is uncertain.

The chain couples TRBV9 to TRBJ2-3; D possibly corresponds to TRBD2 (7 bases). V shed 3 bases and J shed 3 bases, with 14 bases lying between them. CDR3 length: 15 amino acids. Germline CDR1 reads SGDLS; CDR2 reads YYNGEE. CDR3 in DNA: TGTGCCAGCAGCGGGGGGGGCTCTATAACAGATACGCAGTATTTT. It codes for CASSGGGSITDTQYF.

In its sample, this clone was seen once. This chain connects TRBV18 to TRBJ1-1; D is uncertain. The germline V and J ends were trimmed by 6 bases and 1 base, with 12 bases remaining between them. In germline, CDR1 is KGHSH, CDR2 LQKENI. This CDR3 region has 14 residues. The CDR3 DNA sequence: TGTGCCAGCTCCCCTTTGGACGGGAACACTGAAGCTTTCTTT. This gives the protein CASSPLDGNTEAFF.

The chain links TRBV6-2 or TRBV6-3 to TRBJ2-3; D perhaps matches TRBD1 (5 bases). V was trimmed by 5 bases and J by 6 bases, leaving 27 bases between them. Germline V gene data show CDR1 as MNHEY and CDR2 as SVGEGT. The CDR3 length is 18 residues. CDR3 in amino acids: CASSHITALVGLSDTQYF. CDR3 nucleotide sequence: TGTGCCAGCAGTCATATAACCGCTTTGGTGGGGCTTTCGGATACGCAGTATTTT.

The chain joins TRBV2 to TRBJ2-2, with TRBD1 as a possible D gene (6 bases). The V and J ends lost 5 bases and 4 bases respectively, with 11 bases between them. This CDR3 comprises 14 residues. CDR1 is SNHLY and CDR2 is FYNNEI in the germline V gene. CDR3 in amino acids: CASSMDSLTGELFF. The CDR3 nucleotides read TGTGCCAGCAGTATGGACAGCCTCACCGGGGAGCTGTTTTTT.

About this clone itself: This specimen includes other DNA sequences encoding the same CDR3. The chain carries TRBV11-3 and TRBJ2-5; no clear D gene. Germline-derived CDR1 and CDR2 are SGHNT and YENEEA. The germline V and J ends were trimmed by 1 base and 2 bases, with 5 bases remaining between them. The CDR3 consists of 13 residues. CDR3 in DNA: TGTGCCAGCAGCTTAGGCCCACAAGAGACCCAGTACTTC. Amino acids: CASSLGPQETQYF.

CDR3 amino acids: CASSHLTPTGVPNEQFF. The CDR3 nucleotides are TGTGCCAGCAGCCACCTCACCCCAACCGGGGTCCCTAATGAGCAGTTCTTC. J is TRBJ2-1 and V is TRBV3-1 (or the pseudogene TRBV3-2); the D gene is possibly TRBD2 (5 bases). V lost 3 bases and J 7 bases, leaving 22 bases between the germline ends. Germline CDR1 LGHDT, CDR2 YNNKEL (reference sequence). CDR3 length: 17 amino acids.

The chain employs TRBV10-3 and TRBJ2-7, with a weak D call TRBD1 (5 bases). The CDR3 is made up of 15 amino acids. The V end lost 0 bases, the J end lost 2 bases, and 11 bases lay between the germline ends. CDR1 and CDR2 (germline): ENHRY, SYGVKD. In nucleotides, the CDR3 is TGTGCCATCAGTGAGTCTTCAGGGCTAACCTACGAGCAGTACTTC. Its translation: CAISESSGLTYEQYF.

The rearrangement links TRBV7-9 to TRBJ2-7; 11 bases map to TRBD1. CDR3 length equals 15 residues. Germline trimming cut 4 bases from V and 6 bases from J; bases unmatched to any gene: 8. CDR1 SEHNR and CDR2 FQNEAQ come from the germline V gene (reference sequence). The chain's CDR3 is CASSSADRGPGEQYF. As DNA, the CDR3 is TGTGCCAGCAGCTCTGCGGACAGGGGGCCTGGCGAGCAGTACTTC.

The V call is TRBV21-1, the J call TRBJ2-3. TRBV21-1 is described as a pseudogene. This CDR3 is built from 17 residues. The CDR3 loop reads CASSKDDNGGSTDTQYF. For the CDR3, the DNA is TGTGCCAGCAGCAAAGATGATAACGGGGGCAGCACAGATACGCAGTATTTT.

The chain uses TRBV5-1 and TRBJ1-2; D perhaps matches TRBD1 (6 bases). Between the trimmed V and J ends, which lost 1 base and 7 bases, there was a span of 20 bases. Germline V CDR1 and CDR2: SGHRS, YFSETQ. CDR3 length equals 16 residues. The CDR3 loop reads CASSLMTGGEETGYTF. Here the CDR3 DNA reads TGCGCCAGCAGCTTGATGACCGGGGGCGAAGAAACTGGCTACACCTTC.

The chain combines TRBV2 with TRBJ1-1; the D gene is possibly TRBD1 (5 bases). The CDR3 is 13 residues long. The germline V gene has CDR1 SNHLY and CDR2 FYNNEI. Trimming shortened V by 5 bases and J by 6 bases, and 13 bases separated the two germline ends. The CDR3 nucleotides read TGTGCCAGCAGTCCAGGGAGTTTTGCTGAAGCTTTCTTT. Protein: CASSPGSFAEAFF.

This clone was counted a single time. The V call is TRBV19, the J call TRBJ1-1, with unresolved D. The length of the CDR3 is 12 residues. Germline V gene sequence: CDR1 LNHDA, CDR2 SQIVND (reference sequence). Trimming stripped 4 bases from V and 5 bases from J, with 8 bases between. The DNA of the CDR3 is TGTGCCAGTAGTACGGGGAGTACTGAAGCTTTCTTT. Translating it yields CASSTGSTEAFF.

V and J are TRBV28 and TRBJ1-1; no clear D. V was trimmed by 6 bases and J by 1 base, leaving 9 bases between them. Germline loops: CDR1 MDHEN, CDR2 SYDVKM. This CDR3 is built from 13 residues. CDR3: CASSTHPNTEAFF. CDR3 nucleotides: TGTGCCAGCAGCACCCATCCGAACACTGAAGCTTTCTTT.

V and J are TRBV30 and TRBJ1-6; D is uncertain. The CDR3 sequence is 12 residues long. The germline V and J ends were trimmed by 0 bases and 6 bases, with 3 bases remaining between them. Germline V lookup: CDR1 GTSNPN, CDR2 SVGIG (reference sequence). CDR3 coding DNA: TGTGCCTGGAGTGTTTTTAATTCACCCCTCCACTTT. It yields the protein CAWSVFNSPLHF.

There are a few counts of this clone. The chain employs TRBV28 and TRBJ1-3; the match to TRBD1 covers 9 bases. The CDR3 consists of 15 residues. Trimming took 2 bases from V and 8 from J; bases not matched to a gene: 7. From germline, CDR1 is MDHEN and CDR2 SYDVKM. The CDR3 sequence is CASSLRGTGLHTIYF. CDR3 nucleotides: TGTGCCAGCAGTTTAAGAGGGACAGGGCTACACACCATATATTTT.

Comment on this clone: Other DNA sequences in the sample encode the same CDR3. V is TRBV18 and J is TRBJ1-6; D not certain. Germline V gene lookup returns CDR1 KGHSH and CDR2 LQKENI. V lost 6 bases to trimming and J lost 7 bases, with 7 bases between them. The length of the CDR3 is 12 residues. In DNA form, the CDR3 reads TGTGCCAGCTCGCTAGGAAATTCACCCCTCCACTTT. It specifies CASSLGNSPLHF.

The chain is built from TRBV5-6 and TRBJ1-2, with no clear D. The V end was cut by 4 bases, the J end by 4 bases, with 8 bases between. The germline CDR1 and CDR2 sequences are SGHDT and YYEEEE. This CDR3 contains 12 residues. CDR3 in DNA: TGTGCCAGCAGCCTTACAATCTATGGCTACACCTTC. Protein product: CASSLTIYGYTF.

This rearrangement joins TRBV27 to TRBJ2-7; no reliable D call. The germline V gene encodes CDR1 MNHEY and CDR2 SMNVEV (reference sequence). This CDR3 is built from 14 residues. Trimming shortened V by 2 bases and J by 6 bases, and 14 bases separated the two germline ends. The CDR3 loop reads CASSLGKSRSEQYF. The CDR3 DNA follows: TGTGCCAGCAGTTTAGGTAAAAGTCGCTCCGAGCAGTACTTC.

CDR3 residues: CASSIGKDTQYF. CDR3 coding DNA: TGTGCCAGTAGTATCGGTAAAGATACGCAGTATTTT. The gene calls are TRBV19 and TRBJ2-3; D is uncertain. Germline lookup yields CDR1 LNHDA and CDR2 SQIVND (reference sequence). This CDR3 has 12 residues. Deletions cut 3 bases from V and 5 bases from J, with 6 bases between.

In this sample, this clone turned up once. The chain combines TRBV9 with TRBJ1-2; D not certain. The CDR3 has 15 residues. The V and J ends lost 3 bases and 1 base respectively, with 13 bases between them. CDR1 and CDR2 (germline): SGDLS, YYNGEE. The CDR3 DNA sequence: TGTGCCAGCAGCGCCCGACGGGTGGGTAACTATGGCTACACCTTC. Protein sequence: CASSARRVGNYGYTF.

This clone was detected only a few times. This chain links TRBV7-3 with TRBJ2-3; 8 bases line up with TRBD1. V shed 1 base and J 6 bases; nucleotides not matched to a gene: 6. Germline lookup yields CDR1 SGHTA and CDR2 FQGTGA. This CDR3 has 15 residues. The DNA for the CDR3 is TGTGCCAGCAGCTTAAGACAGGGGATGGGGGATACGCAGTATTTT. As protein: CASSLRQGMGDTQYF.

The chain recombines TRBV28 with TRBJ1-6; no clear D gene. Trimming took off 1 base at V and 2 bases at J, with 6 bases between the two ends. CDR3 length equals 15 residues. Germline-derived CDR1 and CDR2 are MDHEN and SYDVKM. The CDR3 here is CASSLLGTYNSPLHF. The CDR3, as DNA: TGTGCCAGCAGTTTATTGGGAACCTATAATTCACCCCTCCACTTT.

This clone showed up just once. This chain joins TRBV29-1 and TRBJ2-7, with no clear D. CDR1 is SQVTM and CDR2 is ANQGSEA in the germline V gene. Trimming stripped 7 bases from V and 5 bases from J, with 9 bases between. CDR3 size: 10 residues. The CDR3 sequence is CSAYYNEQYF. The CDR3 DNA reads TGCAGCGCCTATTACAACGAGCAGTACTTC.

In its sample, this clone was seen once. This sequence joins TRBV5-1 and TRBJ2-2; 8 bases line up with TRBD1. The CDR3 is 15 amino acids. With 4 bases clipped from V and 4 bases from J, the junction kept 6 bases outside the gene matches. CDR1 and CDR2 (germline): SGHRS, YFSETQ. CDR3 loop: CASSMGQVSTGELFF. The CDR3 region has the DNA TGCGCCAGCAGCATGGGACAGGTTAGCACCGGGGAGCTGTTTTTT. Together with reference TRBV5-1 and TRBJ2-2, the CDR3 gives the full variable domain: KAGVTQTPRYLIKTRGQQVTLSCSPISGHRSVSWYQQTPGQGLQFLFEYFSETQRNKGNFPGRFSGRQFSNSRSEMNVSTLELGDSALYLCASSMGQVSTGELFFGEGSRLTVL.

This clone was seen only a few times. The chain employs TRBV6-4 and TRBJ2-2, with D uncertain. Germline loops: CDR1 MRHNA, CDR2 SNTAGT. The V end lost 2 bases, the J end lost 0 bases, and 4 bases lay between the germline ends. This CDR3 spans 14 amino acids. This CDR3 reads CASSDVANTGELFF. The CDR3 DNA sequence: TGTGCCAGCAGTGACGTAGCGAACACCGGGGAGCTGTTTTTT.

This clone was detected once. The chain links TRBV6-5 to TRBJ2-7; D is unresolved. This CDR3 is 13 amino acids long. Germline-derived CDR1 and CDR2 are MNHEY and SVGAGI. Trimming took 0 bases from V and 3 from J, leaving 6 bases between them. DNA of the CDR3: TGTGCCAGCAGTTACTCAGCAGGCTACGAGCAGTACTTC. As protein: CASSYSAGYEQYF.

The chain has TRBV6-5 and TRBJ1-1; tentative D call: TRBD1 (5 bases). CDR3 length: 15 amino acids. The V gene lost 5 bases and the J gene lost 5 bases, with 18 bases spanning the gap. CDR1 is MNHEY, CDR2 SVGAGI, per germline. CDR3: CASSPQGRRGTEAFF. The DNA of the CDR3 is TGTGCCAGCAGTCCCCAGGGCCGGAGGGGAACTGAAGCTTTCTTT.

This chain connects TRBV30 to TRBJ2-5; 8 bases map to TRBD1. The V gene end was trimmed by 0 bases and the J gene end by 5 bases; junction bases not matched to a gene: 8. CDR3 length: 15 amino acids. Germline CDR1 reads GTSNPN; CDR2 reads SVGIG (reference sequence). CDR3 loop: CAWSVWTGKRETQYF. For the CDR3, the DNA is TGTGCCTGGAGTGTATGGACAGGGAAGCGGGAGACCCAGTACTTC. Complete variable domain (other parts from reference TRBV30 and TRBJ2-5): SQTIHQWPATLVQPVGSPLSLECTVEGTSNPNLYWYRQAAGRGLQLLFYSVGIGQISSEVPQNLSASRPQDRQFILSSKKLLLSDSGFYLCAWSVWTGKRETQYFGPGTRLLVL.

The chain combines TRBV6-1 with TRBJ1-1, with D perhaps matching TRBD1 (6 bases). Germline lookup yields CDR1 MNHNS and CDR2 SASEGT. This CDR3 has 16 amino acids. V lost 3 bases and J 3 bases, leaving 17 bases between the germline ends. CDR3 DNA sequence: TGTGCCAGCAGTGAGCCCCACAGGGTCGGTGACACTGAAGCTTTCTTT. Translated, it gives CASSEPHRVGDTEAFF.

This rearrangement joins TRBV5-1 to TRBJ2-3, with D possibly called TRBD1 or TRBD2 (5 bases each). CDR1 and CDR2 (germline): SGHRS, YFSETQ. V gave up 1 base and J gave up 5 bases, with 8 bases separating them. This CDR3 is 13 amino acids long. The CDR3 DNA is TGCGCCAGCAGCTTGTGGGGGAGAGATACGCAGTATTTT. Translated: CASSLWGRDTQYF.

The gene calls are TRBV28 and TRBJ1-2; D is unresolved. CDR3 length equals 14 residues. Germline CDR1 is MDHEN and CDR2 is SYDVKM. Trimming took 2 bases from V and 2 from J, leaving 9 bases between them. This CDR3 reads CASSLRLGNYGYTF. In DNA form, the CDR3 reads TGTGCCAGCAGTTTACGGCTGGGAAACTATGGCTACACCTTC.

The chain links TRBV28 to TRBJ1-4, with a possible D match to TRBD1 (5 bases). This CDR3 is built from 14 residues. Trimming cost V 4 bases and J 7 bases, with 13 bases left between them. Germline values: CDR1 MDHEN, CDR2 SYDVKM. Written as DNA, the CDR3 is TGTGCCAGCAGTTCCAGGGTTGAGGGTGAAAAACTGTTTTTT. Translated: CASSSRVEGEKLFF.